This T cell receptor (beta chain) was identified in a study of control samples from healthy donors and cancer patients. Only in-frame clones appear in the TCRdb table, and some are missing; sequencing was by immunoSEQ multiplex PCR. Here the sample spans roughly 76,000 clones, 90% to 95% being singletons. Trimming stripped 5 bases from V and 3 bases from J, with 16 bases between. Per germline, CDR1 PRHDT and CDR2 FYEKMQ (reference sequence). CDR3 length: 16 residues. The receptor was derived from a woman between 35 and 50 years old with lung cancer. The V and J genes are TRBV13 and TRBJ2-2; possibly TRBD1 for D (6 bases). Input material: PBMCs. The DNA of the CDR3 is TGTGCCAGCAGCCCCCCTTGGGGGCTTGACACCGGGGAGCTGTTTTTT. Translation gives CASSPPWGLDTGELFF.